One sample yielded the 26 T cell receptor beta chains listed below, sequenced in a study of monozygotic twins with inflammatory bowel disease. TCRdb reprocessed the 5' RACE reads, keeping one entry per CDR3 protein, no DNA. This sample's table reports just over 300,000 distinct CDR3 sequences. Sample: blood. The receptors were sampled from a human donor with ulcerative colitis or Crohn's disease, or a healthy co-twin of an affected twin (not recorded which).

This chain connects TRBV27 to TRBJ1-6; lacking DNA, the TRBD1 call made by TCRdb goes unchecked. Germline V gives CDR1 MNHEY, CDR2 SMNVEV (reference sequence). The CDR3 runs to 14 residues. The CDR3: CASSFTGQGGPLHF.

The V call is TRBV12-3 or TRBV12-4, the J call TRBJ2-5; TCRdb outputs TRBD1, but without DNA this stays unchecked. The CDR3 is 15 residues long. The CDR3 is CASSLFGGLGETQYF.

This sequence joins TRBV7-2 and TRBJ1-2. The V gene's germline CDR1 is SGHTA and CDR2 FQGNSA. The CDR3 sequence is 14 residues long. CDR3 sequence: CASSLVPSPGIYTF.

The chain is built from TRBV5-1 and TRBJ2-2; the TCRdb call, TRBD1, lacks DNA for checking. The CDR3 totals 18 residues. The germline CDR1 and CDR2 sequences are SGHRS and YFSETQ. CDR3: CASSPGGRLTSNTGELFF.

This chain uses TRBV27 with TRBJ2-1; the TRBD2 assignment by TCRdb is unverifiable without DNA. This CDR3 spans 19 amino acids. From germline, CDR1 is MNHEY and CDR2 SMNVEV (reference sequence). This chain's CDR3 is CASSLFPSGMVPSYNEQFF.

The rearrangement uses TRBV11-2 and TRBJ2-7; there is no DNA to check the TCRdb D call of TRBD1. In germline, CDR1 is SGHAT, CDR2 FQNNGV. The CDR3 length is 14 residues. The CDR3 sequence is CASSLVRGHYEQYF.

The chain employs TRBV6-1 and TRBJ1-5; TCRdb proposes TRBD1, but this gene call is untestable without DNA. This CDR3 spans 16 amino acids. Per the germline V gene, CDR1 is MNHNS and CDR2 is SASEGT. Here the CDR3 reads CASRSAGGFGNQPQHF.

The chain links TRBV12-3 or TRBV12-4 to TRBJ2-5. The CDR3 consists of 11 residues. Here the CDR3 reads CASSGWETQYF.

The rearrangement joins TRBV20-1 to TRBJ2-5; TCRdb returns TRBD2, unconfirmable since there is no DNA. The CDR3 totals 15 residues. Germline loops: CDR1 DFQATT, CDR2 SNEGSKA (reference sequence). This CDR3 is CSARGVEGLQETQYF.

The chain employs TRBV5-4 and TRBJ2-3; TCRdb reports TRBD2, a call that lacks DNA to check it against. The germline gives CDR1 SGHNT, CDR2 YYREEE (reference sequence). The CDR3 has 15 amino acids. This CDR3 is CASSLDGGAPDTQYF.

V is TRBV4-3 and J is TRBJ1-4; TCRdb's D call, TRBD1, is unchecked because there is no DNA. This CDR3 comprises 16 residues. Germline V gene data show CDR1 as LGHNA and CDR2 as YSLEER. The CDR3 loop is CASSQEAGGRNEKLFF.

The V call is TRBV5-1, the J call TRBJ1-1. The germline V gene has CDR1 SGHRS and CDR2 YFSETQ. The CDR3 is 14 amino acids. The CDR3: CASSLEGWNTEAFF.

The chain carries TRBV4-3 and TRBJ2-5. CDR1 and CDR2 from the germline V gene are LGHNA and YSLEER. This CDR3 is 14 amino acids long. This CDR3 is CASSQGHFGETQYF.

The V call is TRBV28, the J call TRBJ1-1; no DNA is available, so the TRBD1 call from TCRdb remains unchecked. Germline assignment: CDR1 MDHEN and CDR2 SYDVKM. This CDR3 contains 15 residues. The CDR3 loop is CASTPAGGLNTEAFF.

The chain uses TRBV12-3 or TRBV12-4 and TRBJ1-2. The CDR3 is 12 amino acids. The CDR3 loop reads CASSFSVYGYTF.

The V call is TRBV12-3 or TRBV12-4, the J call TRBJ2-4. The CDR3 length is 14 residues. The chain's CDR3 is CASSPLLAKNIQYF.

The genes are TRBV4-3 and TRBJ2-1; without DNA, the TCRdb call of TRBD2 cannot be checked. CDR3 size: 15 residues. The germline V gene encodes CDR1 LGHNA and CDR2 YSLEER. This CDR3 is CASSQEASGKNEQFF.

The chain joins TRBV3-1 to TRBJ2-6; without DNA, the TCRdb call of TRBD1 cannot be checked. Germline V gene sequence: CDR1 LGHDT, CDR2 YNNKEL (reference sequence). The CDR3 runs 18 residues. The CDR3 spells CASSQISGIFSGANVLTF.

The chain's CDR3 is CASSPRSGTSYNEQFF. The rearrangement links TRBV7-7 to TRBJ2-1. The CDR3 is 16 residues long. CDR1 SSHAT and CDR2 FNYEAQ come from the germline V gene (reference sequence).

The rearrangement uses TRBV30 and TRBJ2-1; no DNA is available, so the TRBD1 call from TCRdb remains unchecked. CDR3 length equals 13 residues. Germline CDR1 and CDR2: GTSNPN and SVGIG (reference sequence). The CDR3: CAWARGLYNEQFF.

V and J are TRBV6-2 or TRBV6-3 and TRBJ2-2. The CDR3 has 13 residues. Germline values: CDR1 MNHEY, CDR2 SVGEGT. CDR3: CASSRRNSGELFF.

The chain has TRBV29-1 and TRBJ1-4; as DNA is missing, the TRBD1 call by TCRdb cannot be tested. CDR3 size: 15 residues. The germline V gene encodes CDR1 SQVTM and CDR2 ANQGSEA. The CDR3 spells CSVSTGTLLGEKLFF. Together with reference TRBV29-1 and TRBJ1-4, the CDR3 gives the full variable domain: SAVISQKPSRDICQRGTSLTIQCQVDSQVTMMFWYRQQPGQSLTLIATANQGSEATYESGFVIDKFPISRPNLTFSTLTVSNMSPEDSSIYLCSVSTGTLLGEKLFFGSGTQLSVL.

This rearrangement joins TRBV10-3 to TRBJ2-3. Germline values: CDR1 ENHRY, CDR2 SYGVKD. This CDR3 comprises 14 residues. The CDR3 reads CAISDSLGTDTQYF.

CDR3 amino acids: CASSQAEGAVQETQYF. The chain recombines TRBV4-2 with TRBJ2-5; no DNA is available, so the TRBD1 call from TCRdb remains unchecked. CDR3 length: 16 amino acids. Germline V CDR1 and CDR2: LGHNA, YNFKEQ.

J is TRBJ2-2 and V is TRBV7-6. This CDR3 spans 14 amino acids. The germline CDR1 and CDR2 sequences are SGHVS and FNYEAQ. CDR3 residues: CASSLALGTGELFF. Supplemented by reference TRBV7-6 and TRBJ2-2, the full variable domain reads GAGVSQSPRYKVTKRGQDVALRCDPISGHVSLYWYRQALGQGPEFLTYFNYEAQQDKSGLPNDRFSAERPEGSISTLTIQRTEQRDSAMYRCASSLALGTGELFFGEGSRLTVL.

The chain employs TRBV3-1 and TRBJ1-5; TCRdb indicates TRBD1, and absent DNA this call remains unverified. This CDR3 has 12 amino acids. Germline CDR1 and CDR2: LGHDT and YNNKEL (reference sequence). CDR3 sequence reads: CAAGQGLQPQHF.